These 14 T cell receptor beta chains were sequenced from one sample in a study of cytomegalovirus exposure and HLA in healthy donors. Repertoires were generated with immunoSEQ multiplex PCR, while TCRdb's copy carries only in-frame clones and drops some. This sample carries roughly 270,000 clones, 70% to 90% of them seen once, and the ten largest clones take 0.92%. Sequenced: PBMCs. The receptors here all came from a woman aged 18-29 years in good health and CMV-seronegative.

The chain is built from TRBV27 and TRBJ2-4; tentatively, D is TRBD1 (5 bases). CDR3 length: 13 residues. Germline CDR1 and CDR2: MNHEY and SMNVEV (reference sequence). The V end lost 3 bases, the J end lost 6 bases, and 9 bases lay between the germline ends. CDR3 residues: CASSFTGSNIQYF. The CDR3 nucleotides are TGTGCCAGCAGTTTTACAGGTTCAAACATTCAGTACTTC.

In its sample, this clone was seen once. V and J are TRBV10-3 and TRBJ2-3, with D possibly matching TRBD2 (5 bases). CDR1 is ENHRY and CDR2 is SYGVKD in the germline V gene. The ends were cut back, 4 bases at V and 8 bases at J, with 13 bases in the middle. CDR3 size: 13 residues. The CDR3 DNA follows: TGTGCCATCAGTGGGACGGACTCGGGTACGCAGTATTTT. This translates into CAISGTDSGTQYF.

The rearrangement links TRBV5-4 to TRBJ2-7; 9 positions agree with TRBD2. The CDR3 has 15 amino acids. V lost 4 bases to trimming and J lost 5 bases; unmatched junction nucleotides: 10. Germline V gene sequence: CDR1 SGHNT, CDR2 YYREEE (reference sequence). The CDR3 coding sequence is TGTGCCAGCAGCCCGGGACTAGCCAAGAAGGACGAGCAGTACTTC. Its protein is CASSPGLAKKDEQYF.

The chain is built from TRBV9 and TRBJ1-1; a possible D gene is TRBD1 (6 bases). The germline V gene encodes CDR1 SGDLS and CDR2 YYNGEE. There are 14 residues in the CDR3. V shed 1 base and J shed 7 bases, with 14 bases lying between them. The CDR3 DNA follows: TGTGCCAGCAGCGTACAAAGGGGGTCGGGTGAAGCTTTCTTT. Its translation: CASSVQRGSGEAFF. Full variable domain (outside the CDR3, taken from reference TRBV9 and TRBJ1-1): DSGVTQTPKHLITATGQRVTLRCSPRSGDLSVYWYQQSLDQGLQFLIQYYNGEERAKGNILERFSAQQFPDLHSELNLSSLELGDSALYFCASSVQRGSGEAFFGQGTRLTVV.

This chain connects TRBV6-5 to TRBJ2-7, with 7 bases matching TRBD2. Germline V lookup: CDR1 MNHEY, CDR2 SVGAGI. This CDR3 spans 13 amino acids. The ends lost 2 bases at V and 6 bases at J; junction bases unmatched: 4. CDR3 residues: CASSYGREFEQYF. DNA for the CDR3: TGTGCCAGCAGTTACGGGAGGGAGTTCGAGCAGTACTTC.

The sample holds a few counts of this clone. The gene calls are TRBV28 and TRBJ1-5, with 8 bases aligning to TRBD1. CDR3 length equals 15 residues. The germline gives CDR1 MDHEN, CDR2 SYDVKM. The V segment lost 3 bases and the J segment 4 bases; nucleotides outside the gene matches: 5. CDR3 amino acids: CASSFMTGDNQPQHF. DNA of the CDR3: TGTGCCAGCAGTTTCATGACAGGGGATAATCAGCCCCAGCATTTT. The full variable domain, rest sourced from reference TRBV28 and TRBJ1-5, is DVKVTQSSRYLVKRTGEKVFLECVQDMDHENMFWYRQDPGLGLRLIYFSYDVKMKEKGDIPEGYSVSREKKERFSLILESASTNQTSMYLCASSFMTGDNQPQHFGDGTRLSIL.

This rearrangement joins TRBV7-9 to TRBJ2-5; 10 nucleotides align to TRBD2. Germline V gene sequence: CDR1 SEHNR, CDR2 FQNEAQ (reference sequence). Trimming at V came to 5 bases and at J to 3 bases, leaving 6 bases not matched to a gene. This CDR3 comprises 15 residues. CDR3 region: CASSGRGLAEETQYF. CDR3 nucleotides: TGTGCCAGCAGCGGTCGTGGACTAGCGGAAGAGACCCAGTACTTC.

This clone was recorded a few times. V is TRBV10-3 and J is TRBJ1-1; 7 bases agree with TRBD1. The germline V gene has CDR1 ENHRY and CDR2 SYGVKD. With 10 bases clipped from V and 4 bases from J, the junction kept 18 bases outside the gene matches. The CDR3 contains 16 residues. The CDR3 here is CATQFGMTGRATEAFF. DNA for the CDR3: TGTGCCACCCAATTCGGAATGACAGGGCGGGCCACTGAAGCTTTCTTT.

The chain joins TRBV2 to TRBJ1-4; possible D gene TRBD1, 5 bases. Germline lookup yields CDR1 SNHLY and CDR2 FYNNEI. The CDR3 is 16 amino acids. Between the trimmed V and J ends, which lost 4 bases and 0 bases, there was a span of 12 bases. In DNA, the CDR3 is TGTGCCAGCAGTGGGGGAAGGGGTACAACTAATGAAAAACTGTTTTTT. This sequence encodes CASSGGRGTTNEKLFF.

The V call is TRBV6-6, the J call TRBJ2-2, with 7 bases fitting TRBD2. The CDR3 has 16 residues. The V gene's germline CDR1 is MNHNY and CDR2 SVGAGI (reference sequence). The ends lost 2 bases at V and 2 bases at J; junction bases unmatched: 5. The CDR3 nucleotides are TGTGCCAGCAGTTACCTATCGACTAGCAACACCGGGGAGCTGTTTTTT. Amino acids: CASSYLSTSNTGELFF.

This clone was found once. CDR3 in amino acids: CASSFIGRSQETQYF. The CDR3 nucleotides are TGTGCCAGCAGTTTTATTGGCCGGAGCCAAGAGACCCAGTACTTC. V and J are TRBV27 and TRBJ2-5; no firm D call. This CDR3 is 15 amino acids long. V dropped 3 bases and J dropped 1 base, with 12 bases sitting between them. From germline, CDR1 is MNHEY and CDR2 SMNVEV (reference sequence).

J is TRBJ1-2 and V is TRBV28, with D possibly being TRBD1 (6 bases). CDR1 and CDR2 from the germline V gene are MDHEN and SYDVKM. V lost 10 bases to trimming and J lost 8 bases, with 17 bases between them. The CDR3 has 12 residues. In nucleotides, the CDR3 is TGTGCCACCGGGGTGGGGGCGTTAGGCTACACCTTC. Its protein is CATGVGALGYTF.

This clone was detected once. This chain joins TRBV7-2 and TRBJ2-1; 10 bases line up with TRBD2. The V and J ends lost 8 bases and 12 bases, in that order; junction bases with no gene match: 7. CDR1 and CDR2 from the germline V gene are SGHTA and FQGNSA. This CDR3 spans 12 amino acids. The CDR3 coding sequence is TGTGCCAGCGGTCTAGCGGGAGTACGGCAGTTCTTC. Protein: CASGLAGVRQFF.

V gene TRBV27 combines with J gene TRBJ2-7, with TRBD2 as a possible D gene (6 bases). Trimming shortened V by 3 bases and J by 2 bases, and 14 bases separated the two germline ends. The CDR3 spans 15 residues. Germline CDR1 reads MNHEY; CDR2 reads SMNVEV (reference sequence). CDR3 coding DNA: TGTGCCAGCAGTTTTATTAGCGGATCAACCTACGAGCAGTACTTC. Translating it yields CASSFISGSTYEQYF.